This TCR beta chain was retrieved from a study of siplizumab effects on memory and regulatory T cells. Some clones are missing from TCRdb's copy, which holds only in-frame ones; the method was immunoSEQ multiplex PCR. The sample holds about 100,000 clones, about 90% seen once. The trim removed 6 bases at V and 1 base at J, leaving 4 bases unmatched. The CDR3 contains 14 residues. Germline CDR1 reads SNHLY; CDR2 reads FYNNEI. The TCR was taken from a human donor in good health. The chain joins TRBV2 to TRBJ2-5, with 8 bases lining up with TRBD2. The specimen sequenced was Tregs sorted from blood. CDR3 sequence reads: CASSATSVQETQYF. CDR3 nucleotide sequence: TGTGCCAGCAGCGCGACTAGCGTCCAAGAGACCCAGTACTTC. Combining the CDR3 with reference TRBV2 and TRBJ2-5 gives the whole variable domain EPEVTQTPSHQVTQMGQEVILRCVPISNHLYFYWYRQILGQKVEFLVSFYNNEISEKSEIFDDQFSVERPDGSNFTLKIRSTKLEDSAMYFCASSATSVQETQYFGPGTRLLVL.